The rows below give T cell receptor beta chains drawn from one sample of a study of CD8+ T cells in alopecia areata. The data were produced by immunoSEQ multiplex PCR, yet TCRdb's version contains in-frame clones alone and is incomplete. The sample has about 180,000 clones, 59% seen once. The sample here was CD4+ T cells sorted from blood, taken at week 0. Receptor source: a human donor with alopecia areata. The CDR3 runs from the conserved cysteine through the conserved F or W. A D gene is named only where the DNA matches it firmly. Size tells how often a clone was seen (once, few, many) or the class of an expanded clone, and some rows leave it out.

-	TRBV5-1	TRBD1	TRBJ1-1	CASSLAQGASGAFF	TGCGCCAGCAGCTTGGCCCAGGGGGCATCGGGAGCTTTCTTT
-	TRBV15	-	TRBJ2-2	CATSRESGSTGELFF	TGTGCCACCAGCAGAGAATCGGGGTCCACCGGGGAGCTGTTTTTT
-	TRBV14	TRBD2	TRBJ2-5	CATSRGGIQETQYF	TGTGCCACCTCCCGCGGGGGAATCCAAGAGACCCAGTACTTC
-	TRBV27	-	TRBJ1-1	CASGPVGTEAFF	TGTGCCAGCGGCCCCGTGGGCACTGAAGCTTTCTTT
-	TRBV29-1	-	TRBJ2-3	CSTDRGSTDTQYF	TGCAGCACTGATCGTGGGAGCACAGATACGCAGTATTTT
-	TRBV6-9	-	TRBJ1-5	CASSYSSAQPQHF	TGTGCCAGCAGTTATTCCAGCGCTCAGCCCCAGCATTTT
-	TRBV15	TRBD1	TRBJ2-7	CATSSGGQGAYEQYF	TGTGCCACCAGCAGCGGGGGACAGGGAGCCTACGAGCAGTACTTC
few	TRBV30	-	TRBJ2-7	CAWRSPPSEQYF	TGTGCCTGGAGATCCCCCCCGTCCGAGCAGTACTTC
-	TRBV6-6	-	TRBJ1-1	CASSYSDHTEAFF	TGTGCCAGCAGTTACTCGGACCACACTGAAGCTTTCTTT
-	TRBV6-5	-	TRBJ1-1	CASSEWTAPEAFF	TGTGCCAGCAGTGAATGGACAGCGCCCGAAGCTTTCTTT
-	TRBV15	-	TRBJ2-5	CATSRDRQETQYF	TGTGCCACCAGCAGAGACAGGCAAGAGACCCAGTACTTC
-	TRBV2	-	TRBJ1-2	CASSVRQSNYGYTF	TGTGCCAGCAGTGTACGACAGTCCAACTATGGCTACACCTTC
few	TRBV5-1	-	TRBJ2-5	CASSLDQETQYF	TGCGCCAGCAGCTTGGACCAAGAGACCCAGTACTTC
-	TRBV4-2	-	TRBJ1-4	CASSQDPRGGNEKLFF	TGTGCCAGCAGCCAAGATCCTCGGGGGGGGAATGAAAAACTGTTTTTT
-	TRBV30	-	TRBJ2-7	CAWSVDREQYF	TGTGCCTGGAGTGTGGACAGAGAGCAGTACTTC
-	TRBV27	TRBD2	TRBJ2-5	CASSPVTSGAETQYF	TGTGCCAGCAGTCCCGTGACTAGCGGGGCGGAGACCCAGTACTTC
few	TRBV29-1	-	TRBJ2-5	CSVAAGTTQETQYF	TGCAGCGTTGCCGCCGGGACAACGCAAGAGACCCAGTACTTC
-	TRBV27	TRBD2	TRBJ2-1	CASSPILGLAVGGYGQFF	TGTGCCAGCAGTCCAATCCTCGGACTAGCGGTGGGGGGCTATGGGCAGTTCTTC
-	TRBV5-4	TRBD2	TRBJ2-1	CASSLDAGDHNEQFF	TGTGCCAGCAGCTTGGACGCGGGGGACCACAATGAGCAGTTCTTC
-	TRBV5-1	TRBD2	TRBJ2-3	CASSTGGFTDTQYF	TGCGCCAGCAGCACCGGGGGGTTCACAGATACGCAGTATTTT
few	TRBV20-1	-	TRBJ2-5	CSANGETQYF	TGCAGTGCGAACGGGGAGACCCAGTACTTC
-	TRBV6-1	-	TRBJ1-6	CASSSRRAVNSPLHF	TGTGCCAGCAGCTCGAGGAGGGCGGTTAATTCACCCCTCCACTTT
-	TRBV7-9	-	TRBJ1-1	CASSQDGELNTEAFF	TGTGCCAGCAGCCAAGATGGGGAGCTGAACACTGAAGCTTTCTTT
-	TRBV2	-	TRBJ2-3	CASSEGSDTQYF	TGTGCCAGCAGTGAAGGGTCAGATACGCAGTATTTT
-	TRBV29-1	-	TRBJ2-7	CSVEGASYEQYF	TGCAGCGTTGAGGGGGCGTCCTACGAGCAGTACTTC
few	TRBV30	-	TRBJ1-1	CAWMISGLAFF	TGTGCCTGGATGATCTCGGGTTTAGCTTTCTTT
-	TRBV9	TRBD2	TRBJ2-3	CASSVQAGGPMHTDTQYF	TGTGCCAGCAGCGTACAAGCGGGGGGGCCCATGCATACAGATACGCAGTATTTT
-	TRBV19	-	TRBJ2-2	CASRTPGGAGTGELFF	TGTGCCAGTAGAACCCCCGGGGGCGCGGGCACCGGGGAGCTGTTTTTT
-	TRBV30	-	TRBJ2-3	CAWSVYREEDTQYF	TGTGCCTGGAGTGTCTACAGGGAGGAGGATACGCAGTATTTT
-	TRBV9	-	TRBJ2-5	CASSVKPGQETQYF	TGTGCCAGCAGCGTGAAGCCAGGCCAAGAGACCCAGTACTTC
-	TRBV6-6	-	TRBJ1-6	CASSYSRQDSPLHF	TGTGCCAGCAGTTACTCGCGGCAAGATTCACCCCTCCACTTT
few	TRBV10-3	-	TRBJ2-5	CAISESDRQETQYF	TGTGCCATCAGTGAGAGTGACAGGCAAGAGACCCAGTACTTC
-	TRBV10-2	-	TRBJ2-2	CASKPTGNTGELFF	TGCGCCAGCAAACCTACGGGGAACACCGGGGAGCTGTTTTTT
-	TRBV29-1	-	TRBJ1-1	CSVVGMNTEAFF	TGCAGCGTTGTTGGGATGAACACTGAAGCTTTCTTT
-	TRBV5-6	-	TRBJ2-5	CASSLQGRAQYF	TGTGCCAGCAGCCTACAGGGCAGGGCCCAGTACTTC
few	TRBV29-1	-	TRBJ1-1	CSTLRSTEAFF	TGCAGCACCCTACGAAGCACTGAAGCTTTCTTT
-	TRBV7-6	-	TRBJ2-1	CASSSRDEQFF	TGTGCCAGCAGCTCTAGGGATGAGCAGTTCTTC
-	TRBV11-2	-	TRBJ2-7	CASSPRTGSTYEQYF	TGTGCCAGCAGCCCTAGGACGGGGAGTACCTACGAGCAGTACTTC
-	TRBV30	-	TRBJ1-1	CAWEGLGIGYGTEAFF	TGTGCCTGGGAGGGTCTGGGAATCGGGTATGGGACTGAAGCTTTCTTT
few	TRBV29-1	-	TRBJ1-1	CSVDWTAGNPEAFF	TGCAGCGTTGACTGGACAGCCGGTAATCCTGAAGCTTTCTTT
-	TRBV29-1	TRBD2	TRBJ2-3	CSVERLRLAGGTDTQYF	TGCAGCGTTGAACGATTAAGACTAGCGGGGGGCACAGATACGCAGTATTTT
once	TRBV30	-	TRBJ2-2	CACPGPYTGELFF	TGTGCCTGCCCGGGACCTTACACCGGGGAGCTGTTTTTT
-	TRBV18	TRBD1	TRBJ1-6	CASSPGQGSYNSPLHF	TGTGCCAGCTCACCAGGACAGGGCTCCTATAATTCACCCCTCCACTTT
few	TRBV5-1	-	TRBJ1-2	CASSLDSRNGYTF	TGCGCCAGCAGCCTGGACAGCCGAAATGGCTACACCTTC